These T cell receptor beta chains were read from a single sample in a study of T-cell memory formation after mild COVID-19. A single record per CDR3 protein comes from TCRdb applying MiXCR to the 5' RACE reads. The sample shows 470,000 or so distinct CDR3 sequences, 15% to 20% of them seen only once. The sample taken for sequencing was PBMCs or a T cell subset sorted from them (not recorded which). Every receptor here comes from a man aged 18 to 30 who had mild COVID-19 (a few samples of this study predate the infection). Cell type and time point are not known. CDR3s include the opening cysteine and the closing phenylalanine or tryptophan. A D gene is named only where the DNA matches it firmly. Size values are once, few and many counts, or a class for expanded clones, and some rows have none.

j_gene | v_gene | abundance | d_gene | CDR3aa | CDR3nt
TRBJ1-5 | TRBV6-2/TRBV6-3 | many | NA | CASSYSEARPQHF | TGTGCCAGCAGTTACTCCGAGGCCCGACCCCAGCATTTT
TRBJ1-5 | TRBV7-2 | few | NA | CASSSRYSNQPQHF | TGTGCCAGCAGCTCACGATATAGCAATCAGCCCCAGCATTTT
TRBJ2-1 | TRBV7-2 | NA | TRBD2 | CARSFGLAGGPSNEQFF | TGTGCCAGGAGCTTCGGACTAGCGGGGGGGCCTTCCAATGAGCAGTTCTTC
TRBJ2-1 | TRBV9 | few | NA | CASSVEGVNEQFF | TGTGCCAGCAGCGTAGAAGGGGTCAATGAGCAGTTCTTC
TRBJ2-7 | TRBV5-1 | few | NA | CASSLAPGLSYEQYF | TGCGCCAGCAGCTTGGCCCCAGGCCTCTCCTACGAGCAGTACTTC
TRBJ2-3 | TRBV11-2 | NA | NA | CASSLIEHVADTQYF | TGTGCCAGCAGCTTAATAGAGCACGTCGCAGATACGCAGTATTTT
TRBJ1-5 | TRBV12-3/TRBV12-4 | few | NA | CASSPPTGGRVQPQHF | TGTGCCAGCAGCCCCCCGACCGGGGGGAGGGTTCAGCCCCAGCATTTT
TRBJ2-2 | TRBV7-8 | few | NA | CASSLTVQGGTGELFF | TGTGCCAGCAGCTTAACGGTCCAGGGGGGGACCGGGGAGCTGTTTTTT
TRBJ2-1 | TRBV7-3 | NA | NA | CASSLTALNSGHNEQFF | TGTGCCAGCAGCTTAACGGCTCTCAACTCGGGGCACAATGAGCAGTTCTTC
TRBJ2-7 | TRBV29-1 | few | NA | CSASPKGVSYEQYF | TGCAGCGCCTCCCCAAAGGGGGTTTCCTACGAGCAGTACTTC
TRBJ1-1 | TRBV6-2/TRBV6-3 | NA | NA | CASSYSWGTSEAFF | TGTGCCAGCAGTTACTCGTGGGGAACATCTGAAGCTTTCTTT
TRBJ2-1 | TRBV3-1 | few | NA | CASSQGLDNAYNEQFF | TGTGCCAGCAGCCAAGGCCTGGACAACGCCTACAATGAGCAGTTCTTC
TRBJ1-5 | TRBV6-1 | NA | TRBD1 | CASSDITGGLDQPQHF | TGTGCCAGCAGTGATATAACAGGGGGTCTGGATCAGCCCCAGCATTTT
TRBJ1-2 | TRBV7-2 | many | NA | CASSPGNYGYTF | TGTGCCAGCAGTCCAGGGAATTATGGCTACACCTTC
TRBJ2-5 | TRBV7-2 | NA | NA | CASSLGYSPQETQYF | TGTGCCAGCAGCTTAGGTTACAGCCCTCAAGAGACCCAGTACTTC
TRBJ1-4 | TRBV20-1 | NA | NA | CSARGRTNEKLFF | TGCAGTGCTAGGGGGCGAACTAATGAAAAACTGTTTTTT
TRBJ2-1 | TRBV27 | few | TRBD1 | CASRKLGTGGSLYNEQFF | TGTGCCAGCAGAAAACTAGGGACAGGGGGCTCCCTCTACAATGAGCAGTTCTTC
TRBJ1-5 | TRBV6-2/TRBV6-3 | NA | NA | CASSSGRDNQPQHF | TGTGCCAGCAGTTCCGGACGGGACAATCAGCCCCAGCATTTT
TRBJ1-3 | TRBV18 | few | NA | CASSPRQSGNTIYF | TGTGCCAGCTCACCACGGCAGTCTGGAAACACCATATATTTT
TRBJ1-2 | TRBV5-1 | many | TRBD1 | CASSSSGTGNYGYTF | TGCGCCAGCAGCTCGTCCGGGACAGGGAACTATGGCTACACCTTC
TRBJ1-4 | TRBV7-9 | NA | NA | CASSPEGAGAWEKLFF | TGTGCCAGCAGCCCGGAGGGTGCAGGGGCTTGGGAAAAACTGTTTTTT
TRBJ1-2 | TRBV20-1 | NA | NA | CSASPAGNYGYTF | TGCAGTGCTAGCCCGGCAGGGAACTATGGCTACACCTTC
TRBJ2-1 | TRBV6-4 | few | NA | CASSQGWGNEQFF | TGTGCCAGCAGCCAGGGATGGGGCAATGAGCAGTTCTTC
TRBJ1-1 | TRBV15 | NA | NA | CATSREGGGGDEAFF | TGTGCCACCAGCAGAGAAGGCGGGGGGGGAGATGAAGCTTTCTTT
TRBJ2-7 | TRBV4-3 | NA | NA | CASSQGLGQFYEQYF | TGCGCCAGCAGCCAAGGACTAGGACAGTTCTACGAGCAGTACTTC
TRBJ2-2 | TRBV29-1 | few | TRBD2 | CSALGASGGASGELFF | TGCAGCGCCCTCGGGGCTAGCGGGGGGGCGAGCGGGGAGCTGTTTTTT
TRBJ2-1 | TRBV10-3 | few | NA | CAISVRSGAEQFF | TGTGCCATCAGTGTAAGGTCCGGGGCAGAGCAGTTCTTC
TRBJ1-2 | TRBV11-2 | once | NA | CASSLDPSPYGYTF | TGTGCCAGCAGCTTAGATCCGTCGCCGTATGGCTACACCTTC
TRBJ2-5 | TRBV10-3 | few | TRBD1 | CAIRQGALGETQYF | TGTGCCATCAGACAGGGGGCGCTTGGGGAGACCCAGTACTTC
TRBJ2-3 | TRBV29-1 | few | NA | CSVDQPGADTQYF | TGCAGCGTTGACCAGCCAGGGGCAGATACGCAGTATTTT
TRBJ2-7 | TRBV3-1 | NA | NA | CASGSRGGTYEQYF | TGTGCCTCCGGGAGCCGGGGAGGTACCTACGAGCAGTACTTC
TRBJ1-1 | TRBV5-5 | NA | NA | CASSRQALGDEAFF | TGTGCCAGCAGCCGGCAGGCCTTGGGAGATGAAGCTTTCTTT
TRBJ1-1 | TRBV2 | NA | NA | CASSEWLTEAFF | TGTGCCAGCAGTGAATGGCTCACTGAAGCTTTCTTT
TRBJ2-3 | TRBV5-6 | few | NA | CASSYGSDTQYF | TGTGCCAGCAGCTATGGCTCAGATACGCAGTATTTT
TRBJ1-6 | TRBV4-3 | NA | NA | CASSQERGSGFSPLHF | TGCGCCAGCAGCCAAGAGAGAGGGTCAGGTTTTTCACCCCTCCACTTT
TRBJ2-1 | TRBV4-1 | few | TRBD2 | CASTPRLLGGDDEQFF | TGCGCCAGCACCCCGAGGCTCTTGGGAGGGGACGATGAGCAGTTCTTC
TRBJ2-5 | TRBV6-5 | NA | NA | CATGARPSGETHYF | TGTGCCACAGGGGCCCGACCCAGCGGAGAGACCCATTACTTC
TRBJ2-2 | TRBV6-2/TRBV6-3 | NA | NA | CASSYFRRHTGELFF | TGTGCCAGCAGTTACTTCCGCCGACACACCGGGGAGCTGTTTTTT
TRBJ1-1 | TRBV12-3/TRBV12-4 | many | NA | CASRAPGRPNIIGTEAFF | TGTGCCAGCAGAGCCCCGGGACGCCCGAACATTATAGGGACTGAAGCTTTCTTT
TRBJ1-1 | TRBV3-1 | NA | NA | CASSQSAGNTEAFF | TGTGCCAGCAGCCAATCGGCGGGGAACACTGAAGCTTTCTTT
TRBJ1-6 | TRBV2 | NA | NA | CASSAQTLNSPLHF | TGTGCCAGCAGCGCCCAGACACTTAATTCACCCCTCCACTTT
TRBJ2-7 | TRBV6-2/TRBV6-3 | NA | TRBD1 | CASNGMDRAYYEQYF | TGTGCCAGCAACGGAATGGACAGGGCATACTACGAGCAGTACTTC
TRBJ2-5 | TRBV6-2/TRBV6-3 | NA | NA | CASSQQGTQYF | TGTGCCAGCAGTCAACAGGGGACCCAGTACTTC
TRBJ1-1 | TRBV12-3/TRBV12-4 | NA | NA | CASILSLMNTEAFF | TGTGCCAGCATCCTTTCCCTTATGAACACTGAAGCTTTCTTT
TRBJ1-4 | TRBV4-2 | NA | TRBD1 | CASSQEAPRTGGFEKLFF | TGTGCCAGCAGCCAAGAGGCCCCACGGACAGGGGGTTTCGAAAAACTGTTTTTT
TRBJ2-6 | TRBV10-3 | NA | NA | CAISEMEAGANVLTF | TGTGCCATCAGTGAAATGGAGGCGGGGGCCAACGTCCTGACTTTC
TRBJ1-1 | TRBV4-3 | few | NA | CASSPRVDPNTEAFF | TGCGCCAGCAGCCCAAGGGTAGACCCGAACACTGAAGCTTTCTTT
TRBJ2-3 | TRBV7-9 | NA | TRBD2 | CASSLQRGGLDTQYF | TGTGCCAGCAGCTTACAGCGGGGGGGCCTGGATACGCAGTATTTT
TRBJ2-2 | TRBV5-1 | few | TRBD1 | CASSSGQGADGELFF | TGCGCCAGCAGCTCAGGACAGGGGGCGGACGGGGAGCTGTTTTTT
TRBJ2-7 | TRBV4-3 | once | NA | CSSSQRAGAREQYF | TGCTCCAGCAGCCAGCGTGCCGGGGCGCGTGAGCAGTACTTC
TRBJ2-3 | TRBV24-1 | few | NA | CATSDPGGTQYF | TGTGCCACCAGTGATCCAGGGGGGACGCAGTATTTT
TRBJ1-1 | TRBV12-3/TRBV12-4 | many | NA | CASSPRRNTEAFF | TGTGCCAGCAGTCCACGCCGAAACACTGAAGCTTTCTTT
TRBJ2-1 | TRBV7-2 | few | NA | CASSLQGRPYNEQFF | TGTGCCAGCAGCTTACAGGGAAGGCCTTACAATGAGCAGTTCTTC
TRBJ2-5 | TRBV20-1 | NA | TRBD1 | CSAWDREETQYF | TGCAGTGCTTGGGACAGGGAAGAGACCCAGTACTTC
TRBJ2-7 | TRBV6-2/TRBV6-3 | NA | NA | CAADPGPSYEQYF | TGTGCCGCAGACCCGGGACCCTCCTACGAGCAGTACTTC
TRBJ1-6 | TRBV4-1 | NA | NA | CASRQMVVPDSPLHF | TGCGCCAGCAGGCAAATGGTCGTCCCGGATTCACCCCTCCACTTT
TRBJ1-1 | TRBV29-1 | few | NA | CSVEVIGGNTEAFF | TGCAGCGTTGAAGTGATCGGGGGGAACACTGAAGCTTTCTTT
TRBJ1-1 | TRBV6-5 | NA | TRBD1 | CASSLQGPVPTEAFF | TGTGCCAGCAGCCTACAGGGGCCCGTCCCCACTGAAGCTTTCTTT
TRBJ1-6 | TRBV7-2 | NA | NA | CASSLVANGDSPLHF | TGTGCCAGCAGCTTAGTTGCCAACGGAGATTCACCCCTCCACTTT